The sample holds one count of the clone carrying this T cell receptor (beta chain). The antigen is undetermined. This entry is derived from a study of T cell repertoires in ileal Crohn's disease. Study background: 35% were active smokers at surgery; median disease duration was approximately 7.3 years. All patients had surgery for stricturing (about 60%) or penetrating (about 39%) disease. General observations from the study: Compared with CD4 T cells, sorted CD8 cells carried more expanded clones.

Method: immunoSEQ multiplex PCR; TCRdb's copy keeps in-frame clones and lacks some. The sample has 15,000 to 20,000 clones; approximately 94% are singletons. Eligibility required adulthood, ileal or ileocolonic Crohn's disease and indicated ileocolonic resection. This CDR3 is built from 16 residues. V shed 4 bases, J shed 7 bases, and the junction held 6 bases outside the gene matches. Germline CDR1 and CDR2: SGHRS and YFSETQ. The chain recombines TRBV5-1 with TRBJ2-2, with 14 positions matching TRBD2. The TCR originated in an adult with Crohn's disease. The sequenced material came from ileal tissue. The CDR3: CASSTGTSGRLGELFF. The CDR3 DNA reads as TGCGCCAGCAGCACCGGGACTAGCGGGAGACTCGGGGAGCTGTTTTTT.